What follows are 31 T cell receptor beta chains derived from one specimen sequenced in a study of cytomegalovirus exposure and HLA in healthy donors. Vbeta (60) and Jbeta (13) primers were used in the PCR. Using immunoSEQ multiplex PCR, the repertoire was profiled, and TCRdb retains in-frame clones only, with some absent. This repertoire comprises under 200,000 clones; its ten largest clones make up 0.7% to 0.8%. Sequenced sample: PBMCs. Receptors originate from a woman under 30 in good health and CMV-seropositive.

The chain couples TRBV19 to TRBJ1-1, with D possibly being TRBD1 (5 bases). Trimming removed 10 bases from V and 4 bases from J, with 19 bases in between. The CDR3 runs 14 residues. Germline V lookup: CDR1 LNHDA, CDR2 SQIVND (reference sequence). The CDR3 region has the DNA TGTGCCACATCTTCCGCCGGGGGGATCACTGAAGCTTTCTTT. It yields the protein CATSSAGGITEAFF.

The CDR3, as DNA: TGTGCCAGCAGCTCAAGGACTAGCGGTTTGGACGGGGAGCTGTTTTTT. This codes for CASSSRTSGLDGELFF. The chain employs TRBV7-2 and TRBJ2-2; the match to TRBD2 covers 10 bases. Germline V gene sequence: CDR1 SGHTA, CDR2 FQGNSA. The CDR3 loop spans 16 amino acids. Trimming took 4 bases from V and 7 from J; bases not matched to a gene: 9.

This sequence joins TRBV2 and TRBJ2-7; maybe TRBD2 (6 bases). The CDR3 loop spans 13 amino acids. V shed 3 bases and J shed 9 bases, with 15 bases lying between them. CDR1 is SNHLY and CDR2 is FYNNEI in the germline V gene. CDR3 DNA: TGTGCCAGCAGTGATGGCCTCGGGACTCGGCAGTACTTC. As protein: CASSDGLGTRQYF.

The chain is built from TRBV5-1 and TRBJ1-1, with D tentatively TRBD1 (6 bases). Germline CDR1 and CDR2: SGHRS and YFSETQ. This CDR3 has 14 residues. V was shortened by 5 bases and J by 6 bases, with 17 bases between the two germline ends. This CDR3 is CASSVARGWAEAFF. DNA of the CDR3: TGCGCCAGCAGTGTCGCCAGGGGTTGGGCTGAAGCTTTCTTT.

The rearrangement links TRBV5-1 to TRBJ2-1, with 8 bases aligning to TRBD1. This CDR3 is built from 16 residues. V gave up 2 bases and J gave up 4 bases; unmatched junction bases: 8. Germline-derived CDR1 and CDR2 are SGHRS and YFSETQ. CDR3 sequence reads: CASSLEAGGRYNEQFF. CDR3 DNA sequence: TGCGCCAGCAGCTTAGAGGCAGGGGGCAGGTACAATGAGCAGTTCTTC.

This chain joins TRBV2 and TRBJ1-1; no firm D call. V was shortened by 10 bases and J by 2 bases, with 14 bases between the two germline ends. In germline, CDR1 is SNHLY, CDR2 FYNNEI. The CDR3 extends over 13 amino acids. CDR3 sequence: CAKRPTENTEAFF. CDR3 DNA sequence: TGTGCCAAGCGTCCCACCGAAAACACTGAAGCTTTCTTT.

The DNA for the CDR3 is TGTGCCAGCAGCTTAGGTAGCGGGGGGCCAAGCACAGATACGCAGTATTTT. Protein sequence: CASSLGSGGPSTDTQYF. The rearrangement uses TRBV11-3 and TRBJ2-3; 10 bases are shared with TRBD2. Unmatched junction bases numbered 4, after V lost 1 base and J lost 0 bases. The CDR3 is made up of 17 amino acids. Germline values: CDR1 SGHNT, CDR2 YENEEA.

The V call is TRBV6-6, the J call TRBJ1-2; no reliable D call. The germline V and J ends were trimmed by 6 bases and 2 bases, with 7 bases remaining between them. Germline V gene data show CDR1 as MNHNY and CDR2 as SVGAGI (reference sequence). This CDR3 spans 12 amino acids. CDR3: CASSGENYGYTF. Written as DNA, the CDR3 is TGTGCCAGCAGCGGGGAGAACTATGGCTACACCTTC.

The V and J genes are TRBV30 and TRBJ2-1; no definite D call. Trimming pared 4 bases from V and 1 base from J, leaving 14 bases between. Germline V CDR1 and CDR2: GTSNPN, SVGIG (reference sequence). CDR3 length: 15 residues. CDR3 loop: CAWTLDFTSYNEQFF. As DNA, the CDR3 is TGTGCCTGGACCCTAGACTTTACTTCCTACAATGAGCAGTTCTTC.

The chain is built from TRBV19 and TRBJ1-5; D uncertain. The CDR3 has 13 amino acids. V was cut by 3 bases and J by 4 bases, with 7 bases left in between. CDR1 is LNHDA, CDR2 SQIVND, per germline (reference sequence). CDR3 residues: CASSIYENQPQHF. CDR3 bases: TGTGCCAGTAGTATCTACGAAAATCAGCCCCAGCATTTT.

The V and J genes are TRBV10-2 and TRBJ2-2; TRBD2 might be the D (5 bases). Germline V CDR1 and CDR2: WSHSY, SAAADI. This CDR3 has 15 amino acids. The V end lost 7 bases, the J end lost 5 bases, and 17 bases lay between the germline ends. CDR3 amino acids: CASIPDFFDTGELFF. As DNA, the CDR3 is TGCGCCAGCATCCCGGACTTCTTCGATACCGGGGAGCTGTTTTTT.

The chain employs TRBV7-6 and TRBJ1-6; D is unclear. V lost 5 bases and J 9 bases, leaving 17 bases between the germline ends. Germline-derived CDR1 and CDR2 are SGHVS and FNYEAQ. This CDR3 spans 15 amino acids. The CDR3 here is CASSPSPQATSPLHF. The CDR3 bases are TGTGCCAGCAGCCCCTCCCCGCAGGCGACTTCACCCCTCCACTTT.

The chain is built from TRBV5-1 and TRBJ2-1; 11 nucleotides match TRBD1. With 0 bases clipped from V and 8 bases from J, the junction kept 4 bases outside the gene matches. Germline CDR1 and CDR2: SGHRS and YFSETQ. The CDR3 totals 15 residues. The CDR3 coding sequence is TGCGCCAGCAGCTTGGTGGGACAGGGGGACGATGAGCAGTTCTTC. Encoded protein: CASSLVGQGDDEQFF.

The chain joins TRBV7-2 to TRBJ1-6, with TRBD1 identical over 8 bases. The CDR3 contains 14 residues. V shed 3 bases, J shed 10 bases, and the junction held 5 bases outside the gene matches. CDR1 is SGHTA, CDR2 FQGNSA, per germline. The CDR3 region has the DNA TGTGCCAGCAGCTTCGGACAGGGAGGGTCACCCCTCCACTTT. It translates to CASSFGQGGSPLHF.

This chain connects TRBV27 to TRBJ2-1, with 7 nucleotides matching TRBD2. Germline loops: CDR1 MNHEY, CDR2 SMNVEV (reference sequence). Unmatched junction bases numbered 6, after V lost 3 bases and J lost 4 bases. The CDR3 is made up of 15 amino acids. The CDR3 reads CASSFGLGLYNEQFF. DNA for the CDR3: TGTGCCAGCAGTTTCGGACTAGGCCTGTACAATGAGCAGTTCTTC.

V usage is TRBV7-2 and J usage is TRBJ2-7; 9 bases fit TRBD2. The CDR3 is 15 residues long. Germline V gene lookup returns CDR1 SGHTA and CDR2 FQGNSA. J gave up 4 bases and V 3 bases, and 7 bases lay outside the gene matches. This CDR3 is CASSFRAGGVYEQYF. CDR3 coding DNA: TGTGCCAGCAGCTTTCGGGCGGGAGGGGTGTACGAGCAGTACTTC. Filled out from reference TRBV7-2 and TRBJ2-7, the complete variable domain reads GAGVSQSPSNKVTEKGKDVELRCDPISGHTALYWYRQSLGQGLEFLIYFQGNSAPDKSGLPSDRFSAERTGGSVSTLTIQRTQQEDSAVYLCASSFRAGGVYEQYFGPGTRLTVT.

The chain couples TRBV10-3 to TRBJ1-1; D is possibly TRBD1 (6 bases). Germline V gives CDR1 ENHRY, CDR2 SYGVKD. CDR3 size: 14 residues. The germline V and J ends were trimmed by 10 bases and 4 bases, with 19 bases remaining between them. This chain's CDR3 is CATSGVGGGTEAFF. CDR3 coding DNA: TGTGCCACCTCAGGGGTTGGGGGGGGCACTGAAGCTTTCTTT.

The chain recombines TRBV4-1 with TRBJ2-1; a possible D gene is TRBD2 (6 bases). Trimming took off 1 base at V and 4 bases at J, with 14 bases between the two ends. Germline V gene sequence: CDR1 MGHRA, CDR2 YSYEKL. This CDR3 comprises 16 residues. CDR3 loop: CASSQGETRRYNEQFF. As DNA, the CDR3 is TGCGCCAGCAGCCAAGGGGAGACTAGGAGGTACAATGAGCAGTTCTTC.

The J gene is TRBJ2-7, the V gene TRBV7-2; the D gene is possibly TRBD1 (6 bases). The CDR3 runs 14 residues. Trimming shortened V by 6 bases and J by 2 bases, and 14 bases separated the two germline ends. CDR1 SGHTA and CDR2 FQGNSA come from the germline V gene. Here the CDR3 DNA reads TGTGCCAGCAGTAAGTCAGGGGACGCCTACGAGCAGTACTTC. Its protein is CASSKSGDAYEQYF.

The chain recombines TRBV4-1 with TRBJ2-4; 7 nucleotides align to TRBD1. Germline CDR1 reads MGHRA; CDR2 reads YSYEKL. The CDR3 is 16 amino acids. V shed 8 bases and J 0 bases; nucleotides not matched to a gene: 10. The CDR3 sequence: CASFSHRGLAKNIQYF. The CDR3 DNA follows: TGCGCCAGCTTTTCGCACAGGGGCCTAGCCAAAAACATTCAGTACTTC.

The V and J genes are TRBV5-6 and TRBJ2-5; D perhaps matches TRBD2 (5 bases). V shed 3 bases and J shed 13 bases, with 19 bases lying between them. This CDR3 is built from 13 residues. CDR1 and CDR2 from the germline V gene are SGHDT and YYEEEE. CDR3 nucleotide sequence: TGTGCCAGCAGCTCGGAAGAGGGCGGACCTGGGTACTTC. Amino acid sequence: CASSSEEGGPGYF.

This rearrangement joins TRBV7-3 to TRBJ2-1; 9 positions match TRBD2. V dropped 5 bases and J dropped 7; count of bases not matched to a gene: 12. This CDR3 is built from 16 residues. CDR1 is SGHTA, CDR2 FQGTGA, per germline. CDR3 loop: CASSGGGLASLNEQFF. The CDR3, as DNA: TGTGCCAGCAGCGGGGGGGGACTAGCTTCGTTGAATGAGCAGTTCTTC.

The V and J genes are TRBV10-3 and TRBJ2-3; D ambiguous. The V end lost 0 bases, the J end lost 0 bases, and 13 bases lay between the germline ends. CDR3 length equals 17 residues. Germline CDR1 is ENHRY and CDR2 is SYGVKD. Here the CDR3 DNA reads TGTGCCATCAGTGAGTCATCGCGGTCTCCTAGCACAGATACGCAGTATTTT. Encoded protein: CAISESSRSPSTDTQYF.

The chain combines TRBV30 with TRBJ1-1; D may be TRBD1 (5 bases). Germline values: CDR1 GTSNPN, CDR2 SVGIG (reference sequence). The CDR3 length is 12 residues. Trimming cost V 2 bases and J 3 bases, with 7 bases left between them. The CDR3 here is CAWSRGDTEAFF. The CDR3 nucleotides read TGTGCCTGGAGTCGGGGGGACACTGAAGCTTTCTTT.

DNA for the CDR3: TGCGCCAGCAGCCCCTTACTAGCGGGAGGCGAGCAGTACTTC. Translated, it gives CASSPLLAGGEQYF. The chain combines TRBV4-1 with TRBJ2-5, with TRBD2 identical over 12 bases. The better agreement between TRBJ2-7 and the DNA end casts doubt on the J call. The CDR3 contains 14 residues. Germline lookup yields CDR1 MGHRA and CDR2 YSYEKL.

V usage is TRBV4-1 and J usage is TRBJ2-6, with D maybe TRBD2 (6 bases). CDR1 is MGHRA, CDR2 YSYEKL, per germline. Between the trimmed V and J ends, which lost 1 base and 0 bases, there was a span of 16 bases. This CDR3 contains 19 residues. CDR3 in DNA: TGCGCCAGCAGCCAAGGCCGGGCCCGGGGGACCTCTGGGGCCAACGTCCTGACTTTC. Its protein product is CASSQGRARGTSGANVLTF.

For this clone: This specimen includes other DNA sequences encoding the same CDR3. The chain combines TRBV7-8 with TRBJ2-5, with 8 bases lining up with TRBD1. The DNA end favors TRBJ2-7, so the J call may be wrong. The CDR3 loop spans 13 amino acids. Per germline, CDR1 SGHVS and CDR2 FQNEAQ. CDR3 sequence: CASSPDRGYEQYF. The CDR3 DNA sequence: TGTGCCAGCAGCCCAGACAGGGGTTACGAGCAGTACTTC.

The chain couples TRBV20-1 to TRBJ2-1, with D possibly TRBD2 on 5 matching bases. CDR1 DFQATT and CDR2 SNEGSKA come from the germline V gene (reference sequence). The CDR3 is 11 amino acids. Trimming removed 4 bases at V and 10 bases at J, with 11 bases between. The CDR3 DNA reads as TGCAGTGCTACCCTAGCACAGGAGCAGTTCTTC. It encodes CSATLAQEQFF.

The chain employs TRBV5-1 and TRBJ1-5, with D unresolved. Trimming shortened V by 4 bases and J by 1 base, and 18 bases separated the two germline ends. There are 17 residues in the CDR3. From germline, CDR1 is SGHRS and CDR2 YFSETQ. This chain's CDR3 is CASSPPRAGKSNQPQHF. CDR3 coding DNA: TGCGCCAGCAGCCCACCCCGGGCGGGAAAAAGCAATCAGCCCCAGCATTTT.

CDR3 sequence reads: CASSRRIAGDGGRNTGELFF. The DNA for the CDR3 is TGTGCCAGCAGCCGTCGAATAGCGGGAGACGGTGGTAGGAACACCGGGGAGCTGTTTTTT. V and J are TRBV4-2 and TRBJ2-2; 9 nucleotides agree with TRBD2. CDR3 length: 20 residues. Germline loops: CDR1 LGHNA, CDR2 YNFKEQ. The J segment lost 1 base and the V segment lost 4 bases, leaving 16 bases of the junction unmatched.

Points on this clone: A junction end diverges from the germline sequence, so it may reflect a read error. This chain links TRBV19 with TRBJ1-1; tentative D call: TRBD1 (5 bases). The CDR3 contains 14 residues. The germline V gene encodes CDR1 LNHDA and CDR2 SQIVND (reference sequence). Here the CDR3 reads CASRIGDAGTEAFF. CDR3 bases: TGTGCCAGTAGAATAGGGGACGCGGGGACTGAAGCTTTCTTT.